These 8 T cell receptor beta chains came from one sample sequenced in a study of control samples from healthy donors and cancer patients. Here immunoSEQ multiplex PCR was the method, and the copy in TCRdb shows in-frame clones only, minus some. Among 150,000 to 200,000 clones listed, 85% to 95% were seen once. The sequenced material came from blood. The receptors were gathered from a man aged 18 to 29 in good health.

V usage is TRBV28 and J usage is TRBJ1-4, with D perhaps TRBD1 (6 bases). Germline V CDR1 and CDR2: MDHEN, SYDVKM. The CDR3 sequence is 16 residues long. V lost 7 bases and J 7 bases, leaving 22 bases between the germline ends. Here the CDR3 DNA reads TGTGCCAGCACCACTGTGGGTCAGGGGCAGGTTGAAAAACTGTTTTTT. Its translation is CASTTVGQGQVEKLFF.

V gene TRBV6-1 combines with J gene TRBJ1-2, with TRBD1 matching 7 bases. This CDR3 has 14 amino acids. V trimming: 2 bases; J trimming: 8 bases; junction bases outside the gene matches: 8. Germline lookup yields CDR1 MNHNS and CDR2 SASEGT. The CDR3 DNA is TGTGCCAGCAGTGAATATTCCCTGGACAGGGGCTACACCTTC. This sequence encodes CASSEYSLDRGYTF.

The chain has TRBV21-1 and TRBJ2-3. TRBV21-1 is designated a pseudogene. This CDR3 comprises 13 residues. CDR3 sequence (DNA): TGTGCCAGCAGCATCGGATGCACAGATACGCAGTATTTT. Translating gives CASSIGCTDTQYF.

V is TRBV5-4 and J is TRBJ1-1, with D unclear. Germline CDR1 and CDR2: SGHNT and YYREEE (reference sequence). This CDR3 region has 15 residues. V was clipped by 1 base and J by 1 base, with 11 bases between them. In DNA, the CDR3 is TGTGCCAGCAGCTTGTTTGGCCCGCAGAACACTGAAGCTTTCTTT. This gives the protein CASSLFGPQNTEAFF.

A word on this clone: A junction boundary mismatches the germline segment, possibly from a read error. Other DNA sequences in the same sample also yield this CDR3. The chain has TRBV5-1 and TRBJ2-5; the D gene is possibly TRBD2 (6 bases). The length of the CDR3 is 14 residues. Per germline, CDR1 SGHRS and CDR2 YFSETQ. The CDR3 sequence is CASSFGLLQETQYF. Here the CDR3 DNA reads TGCGCCAGCAGCTTCGGACTACTACAAGAGACTCAGTACTTC.

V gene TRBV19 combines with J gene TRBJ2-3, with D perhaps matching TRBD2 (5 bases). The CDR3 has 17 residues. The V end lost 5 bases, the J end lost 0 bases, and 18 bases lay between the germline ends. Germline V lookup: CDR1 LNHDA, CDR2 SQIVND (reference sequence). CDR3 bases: TGTGCCAGTAGTGTACTAGGTTCCCCACCTAGCACAGATACGCAGTATTTT. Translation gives CASSVLGSPPSTDTQYF.

CDR3 amino acids: CASSLDSTGSGNTIYF. CDR3 in DNA: TGTGCCAGCTCACTAGACTCTACGGGATCTGGAAACACCATATATTTT. The genes are TRBV18 and TRBJ1-3; unclear D gene. The CDR3 totals 16 residues. Trimming shortened V by 4 bases and J by 1 base, and 14 bases separated the two germline ends. Germline V CDR1 and CDR2: KGHSH, LQKENI.

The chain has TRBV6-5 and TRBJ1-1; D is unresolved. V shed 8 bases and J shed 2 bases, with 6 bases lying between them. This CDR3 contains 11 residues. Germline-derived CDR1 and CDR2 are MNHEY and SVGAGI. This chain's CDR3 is CASAGNTEAFF. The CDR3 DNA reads TGTGCCAGCGCGGGTAACACTGAAGCTTTCTTT.